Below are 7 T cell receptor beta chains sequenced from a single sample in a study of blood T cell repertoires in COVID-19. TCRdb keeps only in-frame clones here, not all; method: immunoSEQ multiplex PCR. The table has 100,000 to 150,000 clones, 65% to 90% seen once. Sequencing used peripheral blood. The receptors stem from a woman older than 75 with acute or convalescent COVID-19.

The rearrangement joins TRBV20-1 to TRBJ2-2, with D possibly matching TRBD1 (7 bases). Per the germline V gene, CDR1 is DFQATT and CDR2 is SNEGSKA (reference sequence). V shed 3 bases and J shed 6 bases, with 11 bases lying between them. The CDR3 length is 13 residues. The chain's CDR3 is CSASQGEAGELFF. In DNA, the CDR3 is TGCAGTGCTAGTCAGGGGGAGGCCGGGGAGCTGTTTTTT.

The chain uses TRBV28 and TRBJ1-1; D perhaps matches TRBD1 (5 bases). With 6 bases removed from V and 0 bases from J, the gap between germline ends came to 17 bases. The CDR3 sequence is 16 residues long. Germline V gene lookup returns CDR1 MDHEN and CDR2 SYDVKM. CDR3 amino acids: CASSPPGYVMNTEAFF. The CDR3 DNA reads TGTGCCAGCAGCCCTCCAGGGTACGTTATGAACACTGAAGCTTTCTTT.

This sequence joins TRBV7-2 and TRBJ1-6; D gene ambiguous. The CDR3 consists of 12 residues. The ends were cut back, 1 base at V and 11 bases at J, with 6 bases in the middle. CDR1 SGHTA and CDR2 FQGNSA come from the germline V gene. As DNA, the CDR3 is TGTGCCAGCAGCTTAGGAGTTCCACCCCTCCACTTT. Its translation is CASSLGVPPLHF.

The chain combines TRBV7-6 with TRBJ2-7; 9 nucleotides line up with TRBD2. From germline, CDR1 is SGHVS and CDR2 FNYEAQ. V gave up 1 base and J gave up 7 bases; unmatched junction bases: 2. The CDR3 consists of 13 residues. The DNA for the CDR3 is TGTGCCAGCAGCTTAGTTCTAGCGGGGGAGCAGTACGTC. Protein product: CASSLVLAGEQYV.

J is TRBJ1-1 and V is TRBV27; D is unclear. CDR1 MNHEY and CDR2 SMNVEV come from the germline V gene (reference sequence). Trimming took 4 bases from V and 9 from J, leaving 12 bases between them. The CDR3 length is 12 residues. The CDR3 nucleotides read TGTGCCAGCAGTTCCCGCAGGACTAAAGCTTTCTTT. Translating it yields CASSSRRTKAFF.

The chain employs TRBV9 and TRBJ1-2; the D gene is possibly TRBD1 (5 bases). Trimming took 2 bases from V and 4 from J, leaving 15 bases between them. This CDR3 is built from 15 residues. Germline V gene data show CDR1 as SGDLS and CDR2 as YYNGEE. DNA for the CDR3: TGTGCCAGCAGCGTCGCTGGCCGGGGGGTCTATGGCTACACCTTC. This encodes CASSVAGRGVYGYTF. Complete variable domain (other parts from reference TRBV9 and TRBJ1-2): DSGVTQTPKHLITATGQRVTLRCSPRSGDLSVYWYQQSLDQGLQFLIQYYNGEERAKGNILERFSAQQFPDLHSELNLSSLELGDSALYFCASSVAGRGVYGYTFGSGTRLTVV.

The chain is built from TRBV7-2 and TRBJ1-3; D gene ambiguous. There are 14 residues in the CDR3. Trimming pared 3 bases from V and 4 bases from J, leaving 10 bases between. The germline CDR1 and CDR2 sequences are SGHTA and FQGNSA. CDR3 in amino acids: CASSFIAAGNTIYF. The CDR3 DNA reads TGTGCCAGCAGCTTTATAGCCGCCGGAAACACCATATATTTT.